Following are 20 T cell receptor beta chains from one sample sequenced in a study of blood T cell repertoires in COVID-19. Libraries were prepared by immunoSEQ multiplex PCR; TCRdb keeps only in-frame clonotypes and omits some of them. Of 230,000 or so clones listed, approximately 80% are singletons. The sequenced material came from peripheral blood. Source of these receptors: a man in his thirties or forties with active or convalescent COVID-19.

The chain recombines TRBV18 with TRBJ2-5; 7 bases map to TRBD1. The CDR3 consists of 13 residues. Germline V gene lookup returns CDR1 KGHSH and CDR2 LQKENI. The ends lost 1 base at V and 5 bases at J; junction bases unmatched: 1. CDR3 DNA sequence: TGTGCCAGCTCACCACAGGGGGCGGAGACCCAGTACTTC. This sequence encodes CASSPQGAETQYF.

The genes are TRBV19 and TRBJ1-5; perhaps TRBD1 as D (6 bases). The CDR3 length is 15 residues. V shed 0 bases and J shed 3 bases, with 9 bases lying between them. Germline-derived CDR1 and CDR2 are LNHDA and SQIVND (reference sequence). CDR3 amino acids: CASSIERGFNQPQHF. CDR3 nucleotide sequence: TGTGCCAGTAGTATAGAAAGGGGGTTCAATCAGCCCCAGCATTTT. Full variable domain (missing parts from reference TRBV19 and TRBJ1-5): DGGITQSPKYLFRKEGQNVTLSCEQNLNHDAMYWYRQDPGQGLRLIYYSQIVNDFQKGDIAEGYSVSREKKESFPLTVTSAQKNPTAFYLCASSIERGFNQPQHFGDGTRLSIL.

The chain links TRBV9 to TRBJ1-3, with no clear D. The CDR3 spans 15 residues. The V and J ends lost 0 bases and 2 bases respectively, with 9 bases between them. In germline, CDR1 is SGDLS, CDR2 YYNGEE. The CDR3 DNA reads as TGTGCCAGCAGCGTAGCCGCCAGGCCTGGAAACACCATATATTTT. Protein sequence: CASSVAARPGNTIYF.

CDR3 region: CASSLVGTGSEKLFF. The CDR3 nucleotides read TGTGCCAGCAGCTTAGTTGGGACAGGGAGCGAAAAACTGTTTTTT. The chain has TRBV7-8 and TRBJ1-4; 9 bases align to TRBD1. CDR3 size: 15 residues. Germline values: CDR1 SGHVS, CDR2 FQNEAQ. With 1 base clipped from V and 8 bases from J, the junction kept 5 bases outside the gene matches.

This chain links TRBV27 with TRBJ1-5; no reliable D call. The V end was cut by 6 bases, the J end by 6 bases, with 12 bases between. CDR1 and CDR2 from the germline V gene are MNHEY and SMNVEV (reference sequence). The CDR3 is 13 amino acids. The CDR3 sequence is CASSPIASQPQHF. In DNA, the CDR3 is TGTGCCAGCAGCCCGATTGCGTCTCAGCCCCAGCATTTT.

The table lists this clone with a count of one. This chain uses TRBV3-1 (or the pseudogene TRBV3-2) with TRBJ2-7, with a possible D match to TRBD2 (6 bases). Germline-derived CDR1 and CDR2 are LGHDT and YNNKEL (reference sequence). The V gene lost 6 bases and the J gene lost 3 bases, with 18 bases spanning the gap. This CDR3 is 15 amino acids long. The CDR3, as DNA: TGTGCCAGCAGACCTCCTGAGGCGGGACGCTACGAGCAGTACTTC. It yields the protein CASRPPEAGRYEQYF.

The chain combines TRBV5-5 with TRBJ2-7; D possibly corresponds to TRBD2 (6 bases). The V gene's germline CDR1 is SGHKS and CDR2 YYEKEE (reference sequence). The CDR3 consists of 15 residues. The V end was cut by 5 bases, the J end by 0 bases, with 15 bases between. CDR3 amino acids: CASRLDGGGSYEQYF. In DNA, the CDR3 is TGTGCCAGCAGGCTGGACGGGGGTGGCTCCTACGAGCAGTACTTC.

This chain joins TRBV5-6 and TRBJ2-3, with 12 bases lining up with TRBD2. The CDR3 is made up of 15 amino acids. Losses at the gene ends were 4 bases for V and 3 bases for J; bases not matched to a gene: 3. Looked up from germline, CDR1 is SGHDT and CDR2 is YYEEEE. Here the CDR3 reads CASSLAGGLTDTQYF. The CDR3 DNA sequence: TGTGCCAGCAGCCTAGCGGGAGGGCTAACAGATACGCAGTATTTT.

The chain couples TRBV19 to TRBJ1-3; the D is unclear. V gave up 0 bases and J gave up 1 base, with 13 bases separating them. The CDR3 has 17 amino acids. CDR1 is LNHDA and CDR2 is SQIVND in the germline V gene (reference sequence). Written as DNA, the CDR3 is TGTGCCAGTAGTATAGATCTTCGTCAGGCGTCTGGAAACACCATATATTTT. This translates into CASSIDLRQASGNTIYF.

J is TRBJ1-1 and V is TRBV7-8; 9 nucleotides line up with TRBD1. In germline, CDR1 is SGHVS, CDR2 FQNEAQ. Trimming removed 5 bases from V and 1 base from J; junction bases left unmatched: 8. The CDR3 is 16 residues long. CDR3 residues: CASSPRDRAGNTEAFF. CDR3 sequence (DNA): TGTGCCAGCAGCCCAAGGGACAGGGCGGGGAACACTGAAGCTTTCTTT.

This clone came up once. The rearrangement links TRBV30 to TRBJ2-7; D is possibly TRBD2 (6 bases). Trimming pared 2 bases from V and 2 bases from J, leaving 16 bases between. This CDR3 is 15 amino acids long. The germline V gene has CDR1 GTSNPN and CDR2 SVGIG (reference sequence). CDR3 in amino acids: CAWSTGLLTTYEQYF. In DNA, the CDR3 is TGTGCCTGGAGTACCGGACTACTTACTACCTACGAGCAGTACTTC.

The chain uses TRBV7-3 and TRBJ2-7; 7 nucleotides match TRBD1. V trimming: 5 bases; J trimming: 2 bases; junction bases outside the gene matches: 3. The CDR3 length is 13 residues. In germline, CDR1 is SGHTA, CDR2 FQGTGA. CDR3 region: CASSRDSTYEQYF. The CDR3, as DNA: TGTGCCAGCAGCAGGGACAGCACCTACGAGCAGTACTTC.

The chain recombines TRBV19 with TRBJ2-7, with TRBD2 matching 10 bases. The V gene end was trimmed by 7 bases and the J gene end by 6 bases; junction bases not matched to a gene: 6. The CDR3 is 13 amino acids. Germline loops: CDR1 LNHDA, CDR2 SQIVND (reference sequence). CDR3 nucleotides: TGTGCCAGTACGGGGCTAGCGGGAGTCGAGCAGTACTTC. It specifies CASTGLAGVEQYF. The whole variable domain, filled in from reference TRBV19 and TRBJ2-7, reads DGGITQSPKYLFRKEGQNVTLSCEQNLNHDAMYWYRQDPGQGLRLIYYSQIVNDFQKGDIAEGYSVSREKKESFPLTVTSAQKNPTAFYLCASTGLAGVEQYFGPGTRLTVT.

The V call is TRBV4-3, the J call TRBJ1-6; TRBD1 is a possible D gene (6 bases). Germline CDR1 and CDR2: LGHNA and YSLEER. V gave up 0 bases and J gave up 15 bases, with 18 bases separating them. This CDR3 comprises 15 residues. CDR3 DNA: TGCGCCAGCAGCCAAGATCTCCAGGGGCCACTTCGCCTCCACTTT. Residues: CASSQDLQGPLRLHF.

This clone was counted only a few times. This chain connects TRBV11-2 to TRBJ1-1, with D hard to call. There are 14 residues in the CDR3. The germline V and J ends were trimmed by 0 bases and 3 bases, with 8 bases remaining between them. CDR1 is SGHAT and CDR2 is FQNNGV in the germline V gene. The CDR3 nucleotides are TGTGCCAGCAGCTTAGATGAGGGATACACTGAAGCTTTCTTT. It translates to CASSLDEGYTEAFF. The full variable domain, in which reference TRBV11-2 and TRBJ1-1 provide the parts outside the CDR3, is EAGVAQSPRYKIIEKRQSVAFWCNPISGHATLYWYQQILGQGPKLLIQFQNNGVVDDSQLPKDRFSAERLKGVDSTLKIQPAKLEDSAVYLCASSLDEGYTEAFFGQGTRLTVV.

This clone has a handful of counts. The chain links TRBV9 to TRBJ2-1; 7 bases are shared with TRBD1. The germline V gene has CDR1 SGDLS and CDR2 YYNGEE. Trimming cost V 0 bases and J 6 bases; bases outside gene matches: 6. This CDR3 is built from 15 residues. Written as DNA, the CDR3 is TGTGCCAGCAGCGTAGGGGAACAGGGGCGCAATGAGCAGTTCTTC. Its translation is CASSVGEQGRNEQFF.

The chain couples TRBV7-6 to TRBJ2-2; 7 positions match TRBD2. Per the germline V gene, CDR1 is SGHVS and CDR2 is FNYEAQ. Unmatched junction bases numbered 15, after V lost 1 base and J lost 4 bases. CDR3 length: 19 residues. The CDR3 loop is CASSLERGGARIGTGELFF. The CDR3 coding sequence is TGTGCCAGCAGCTTAGAACGGGGAGGGGCGCGAATTGGCACCGGGGAGCTGTTTTTT. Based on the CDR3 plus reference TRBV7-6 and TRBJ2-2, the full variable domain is GAGVSQSPRYKVTKRGQDVALRCDPISGHVSLYWYRQALGQGPEFLTYFNYEAQQDKSGLPNDRFSAERPEGSISTLTIQRTEQRDSAMYRCASSLERGGARIGTGELFFGEGSRLTVL.

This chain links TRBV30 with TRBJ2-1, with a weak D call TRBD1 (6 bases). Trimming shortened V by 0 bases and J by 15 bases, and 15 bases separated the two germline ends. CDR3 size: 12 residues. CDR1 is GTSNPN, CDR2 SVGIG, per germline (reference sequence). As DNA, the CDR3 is TGTGCCTGGAGTGTACAGGGAACTACCCCGTTCTTC. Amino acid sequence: CAWSVQGTTPFF.

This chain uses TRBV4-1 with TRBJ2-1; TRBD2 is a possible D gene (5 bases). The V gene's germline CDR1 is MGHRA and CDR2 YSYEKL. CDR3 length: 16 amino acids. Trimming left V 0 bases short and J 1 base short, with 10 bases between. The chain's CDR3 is CASSQDELVSYNEQFF. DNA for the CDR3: TGCGCCAGCAGCCAAGATGAACTAGTTTCCTACAATGAGCAGTTCTTC.

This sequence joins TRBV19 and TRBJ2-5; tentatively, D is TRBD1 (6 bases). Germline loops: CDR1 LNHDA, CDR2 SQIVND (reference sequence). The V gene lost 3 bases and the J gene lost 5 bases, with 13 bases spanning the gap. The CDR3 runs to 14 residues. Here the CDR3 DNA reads TGTGCCAGTAGTATGGGGGCTAGGGTGGAGACCCAGTACTTC. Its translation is CASSMGARVETQYF.